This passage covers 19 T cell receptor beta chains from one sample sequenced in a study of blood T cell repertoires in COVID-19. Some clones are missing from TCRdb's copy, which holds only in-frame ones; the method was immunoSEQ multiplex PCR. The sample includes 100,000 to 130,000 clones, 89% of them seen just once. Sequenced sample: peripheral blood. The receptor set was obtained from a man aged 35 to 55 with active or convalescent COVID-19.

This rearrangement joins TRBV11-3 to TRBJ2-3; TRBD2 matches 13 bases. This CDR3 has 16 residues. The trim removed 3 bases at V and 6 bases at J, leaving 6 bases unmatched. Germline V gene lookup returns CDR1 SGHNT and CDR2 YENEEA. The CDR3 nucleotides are TGTGCCAGCAGCTTGGGGGGACTAGCGGGACCGGATACGCAGTATTTT. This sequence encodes CASSLGGLAGPDTQYF. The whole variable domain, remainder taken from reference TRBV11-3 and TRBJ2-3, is EAGVVQSPRYKIIEKKQPVAFWCNPISGHNTLYWYLQNLGQGPELLIRYENEEAVDDSQLPKDRFSAERLKGVDSTLKIQPAELGDSAVYLCASSLGGLAGPDTQYFGPGTRLTVL.

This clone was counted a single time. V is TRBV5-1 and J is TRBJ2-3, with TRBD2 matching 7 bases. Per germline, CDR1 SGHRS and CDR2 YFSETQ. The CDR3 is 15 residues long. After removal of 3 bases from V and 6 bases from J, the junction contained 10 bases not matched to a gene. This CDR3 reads CASSSYPSGSDTQYF. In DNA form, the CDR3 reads TGCGCCAGCAGCTCCTACCCTAGCGGCTCCGATACGCAGTATTTT.

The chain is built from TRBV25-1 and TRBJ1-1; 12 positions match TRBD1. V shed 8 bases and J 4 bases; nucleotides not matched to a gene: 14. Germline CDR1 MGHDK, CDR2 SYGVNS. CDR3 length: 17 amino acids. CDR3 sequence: CASAGSPGQGASTEAFF. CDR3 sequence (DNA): TGTGCCAGCGCCGGATCCCCGGGACAGGGGGCTTCCACTGAAGCTTTCTTT.

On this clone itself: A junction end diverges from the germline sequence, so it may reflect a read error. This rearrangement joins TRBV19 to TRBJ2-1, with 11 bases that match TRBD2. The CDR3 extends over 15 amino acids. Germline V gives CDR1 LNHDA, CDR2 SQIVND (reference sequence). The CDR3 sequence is CASRIAGGSYNEQFF. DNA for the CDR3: TGTGCCAGTAGAATAGCGGGAGGGTCCTACAATGAGCAGTTCTTC.

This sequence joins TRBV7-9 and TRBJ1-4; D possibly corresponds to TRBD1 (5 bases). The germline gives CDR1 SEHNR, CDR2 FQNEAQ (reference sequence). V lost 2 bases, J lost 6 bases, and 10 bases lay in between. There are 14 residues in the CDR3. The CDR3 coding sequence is TGTGCCAGCAGCTTACGGAGGGGAGATGAAAAACTGTTTTTT. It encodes CASSLRRGDEKLFF.

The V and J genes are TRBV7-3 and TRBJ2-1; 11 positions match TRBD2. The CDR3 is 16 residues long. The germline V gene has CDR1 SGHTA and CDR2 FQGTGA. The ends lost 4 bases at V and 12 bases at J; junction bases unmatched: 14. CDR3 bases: TGTGCCAGCAGCTCATCAAGGGGACTAGCGGCCCCTGGGCAGTTCTTC. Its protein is CASSSSRGLAAPGQFF.

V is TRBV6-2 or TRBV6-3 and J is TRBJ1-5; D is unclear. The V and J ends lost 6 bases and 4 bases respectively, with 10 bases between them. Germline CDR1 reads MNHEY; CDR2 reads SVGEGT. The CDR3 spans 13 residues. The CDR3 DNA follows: TGTGCCAGCAGCCCCGGTATGAATCAGCCCCAGCATTTT. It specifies CASSPGMNQPQHF.

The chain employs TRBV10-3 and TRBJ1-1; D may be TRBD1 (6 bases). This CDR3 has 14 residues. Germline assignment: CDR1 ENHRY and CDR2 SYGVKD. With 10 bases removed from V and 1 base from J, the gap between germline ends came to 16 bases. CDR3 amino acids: CASIPGHPNTEAFF. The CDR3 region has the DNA TGTGCCAGCATACCGGGACACCCGAACACTGAAGCTTTCTTT.

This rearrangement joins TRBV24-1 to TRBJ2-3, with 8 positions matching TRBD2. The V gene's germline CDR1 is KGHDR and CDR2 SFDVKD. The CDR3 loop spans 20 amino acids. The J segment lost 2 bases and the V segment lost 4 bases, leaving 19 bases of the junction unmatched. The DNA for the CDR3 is TGTGCCACCAGTGACAATACCGGGACTAGTGTAACATTCCCCACAGATACGCAGTATTTT. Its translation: CATSDNTGTSVTFPTDTQYF.

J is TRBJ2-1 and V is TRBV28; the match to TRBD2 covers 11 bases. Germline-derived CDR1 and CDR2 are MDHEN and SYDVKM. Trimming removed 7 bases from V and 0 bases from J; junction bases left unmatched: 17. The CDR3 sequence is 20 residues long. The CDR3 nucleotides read TGTGCCAGCACCCAAACCGGCCTAGCGGGAGGATTAAGCTCCTACAATGAGCAGTTCTTC. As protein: CASTQTGLAGGLSSYNEQFF.

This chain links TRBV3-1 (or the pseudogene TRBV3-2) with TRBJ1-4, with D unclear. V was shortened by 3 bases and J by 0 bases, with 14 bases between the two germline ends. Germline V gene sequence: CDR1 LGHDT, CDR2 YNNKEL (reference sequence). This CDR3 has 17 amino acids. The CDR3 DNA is TGTGCCAGCAGCCAGGTAGCCCAGCTTGCAACTAATGAAAAACTGTTTTTT. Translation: CASSQVAQLATNEKLFF.

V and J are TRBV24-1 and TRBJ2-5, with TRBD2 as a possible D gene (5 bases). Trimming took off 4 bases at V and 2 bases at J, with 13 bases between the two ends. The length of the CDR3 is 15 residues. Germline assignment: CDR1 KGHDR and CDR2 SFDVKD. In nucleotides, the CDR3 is TGTGCCACCAGTGACCCTGGACGGGGTCAAGAGACCCAGTACTTC. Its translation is CATSDPGRGQETQYF.

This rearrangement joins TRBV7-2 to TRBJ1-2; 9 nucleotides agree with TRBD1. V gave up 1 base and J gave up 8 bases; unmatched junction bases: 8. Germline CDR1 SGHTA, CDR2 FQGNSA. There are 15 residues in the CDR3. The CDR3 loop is CASSLVRTGEGGYTF. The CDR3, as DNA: TGTGCCAGCAGCTTAGTGCGGACAGGGGAGGGAGGCTACACCTTC. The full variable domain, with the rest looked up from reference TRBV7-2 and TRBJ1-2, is GAGVSQSPSNKVTEKGKDVELRCDPISGHTALYWYRQSLGQGLEFLIYFQGNSAPDKSGLPSDRFSAERTGGSVSTLTIQRTQQEDSAVYLCASSLVRTGEGGYTFGSGTRLTVV.

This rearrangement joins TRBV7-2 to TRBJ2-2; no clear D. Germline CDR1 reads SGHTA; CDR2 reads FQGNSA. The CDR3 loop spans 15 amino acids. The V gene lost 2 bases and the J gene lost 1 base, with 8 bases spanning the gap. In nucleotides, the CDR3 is TGTGCCAGCAGCTTATACATTCAGAACACCGGGGAGCTGTTTTTT. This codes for CASSLYIQNTGELFF.

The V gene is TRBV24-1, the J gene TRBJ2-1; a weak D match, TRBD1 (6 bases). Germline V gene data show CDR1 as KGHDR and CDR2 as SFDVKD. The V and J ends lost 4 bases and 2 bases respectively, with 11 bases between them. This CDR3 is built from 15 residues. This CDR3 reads CATSERGMAYNEQFF. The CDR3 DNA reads TGTGCCACCAGTGAGAGGGGGATGGCCTACAATGAGCAGTTCTTC.

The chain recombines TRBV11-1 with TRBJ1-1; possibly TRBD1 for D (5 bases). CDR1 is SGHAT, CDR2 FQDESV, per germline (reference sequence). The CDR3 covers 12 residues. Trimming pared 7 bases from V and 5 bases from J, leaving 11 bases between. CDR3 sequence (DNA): TGTGCCAGCATGGGGGGGAGGACTGAAGCTTTCTTT. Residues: CASMGGRTEAFF.

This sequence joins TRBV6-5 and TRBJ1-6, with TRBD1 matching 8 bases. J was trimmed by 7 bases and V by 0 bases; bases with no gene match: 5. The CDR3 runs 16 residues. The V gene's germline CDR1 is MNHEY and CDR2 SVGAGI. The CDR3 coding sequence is TGTGCCAGCAGTTACTCGGCAGGGGGCAAAAATTCACCCCTCCACTTT. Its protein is CASSYSAGGKNSPLHF.

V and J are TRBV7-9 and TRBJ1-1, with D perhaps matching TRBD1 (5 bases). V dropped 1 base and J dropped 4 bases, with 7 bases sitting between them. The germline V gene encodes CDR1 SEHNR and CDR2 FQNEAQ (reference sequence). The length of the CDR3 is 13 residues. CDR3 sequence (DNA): TGTGCCAGCAGCTTAGGTCAGGGCACTGAAGCTTTCTTT. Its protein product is CASSLGQGTEAFF.

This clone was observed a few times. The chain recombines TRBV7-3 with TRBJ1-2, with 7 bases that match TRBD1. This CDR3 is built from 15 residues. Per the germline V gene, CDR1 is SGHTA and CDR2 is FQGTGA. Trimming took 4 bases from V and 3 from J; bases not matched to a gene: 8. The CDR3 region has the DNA TGTGCCAGCAGCTATTACCAGACAGGGCACTATGGCTACACCTTC. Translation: CASSYYQTGHYGYTF.